A selection of T cell receptor beta chains follows, all from one sample in a study of blood T cell repertoires in COVID-19. Sequencing was performed with immunoSEQ multiplex PCR; in TCRdb, only in-frame clones are kept and a portion is missing. The repertoire has tens of thousands of clones, about 80% of them found once; the top ten carry more than 5%. Sample: peripheral blood. The receptor set was obtained from a woman aged 55-69 years with acute or convalescent COVID-19. Each CDR3 is given with its conserved first and last residue. The D gene is left open where the match is weak. Size is stated for part of the rows, as once, few or many counts, or as a class when the clone is expanded.

TRBV21-1,NA,TRBJ2-3,NA,CASSKVSGLAGVGGTTDTQYF,TGTGCCAGCAGCAAAGTGTCGGGCCTAGCGGGGGTTGGTGGAACCACAGATACGCAGTATTTT
TRBV7-6,once,TRBJ2-2,TRBD1,CASSASRQGKTGELFF,TGTGCCAGCAGCGCGTCCCGACAGGGGAAAACCGGGGAGCTGTTTTTT
TRBV11-3,NA,TRBJ2-4,NA,CARRGLLAKNIQYF,TGTGCCAGAAGGGGTTTGTTAGCCAAAAACATTCAGTACTTC
TRBV13,NA,TRBJ1-1,NA,CASSPRGGAEAFF,TGTGCCAGCAGCCCCAGGGGCGGCGCTGAAGCTTTCTTT
TRBV3-1/TRBV3-2,NA,TRBJ1-2,NA,CASTLQGGDGYTF,TGTGCCAGCACCCTTCAAGGGGGGGATGGCTACACCTTC
TRBV4-1,many,TRBJ2-2,NA,CASSQEGQGPGELFF,TGCGCCAGCAGCCAAGAGGGCCAGGGGCCCGGGGAGCTGTTTTTT
TRBV2,NA,TRBJ1-5,TRBD1,CATDPGTGRQPQHF,TGTGCCACAGATCCCGGGACAGGGCGTCAGCCCCAGCATTTT
TRBV6-5,NA,TRBJ2-2,TRBD1,CASGSDRVAGELFF,TGTGCCAGCGGAAGCGACAGGGTGGCCGGGGAGCTGTTTTTT
TRBV18,NA,TRBJ1-2,NA,CASSPNRDRPYGYTF,TGTGCCAGCTCACCAAACCGAGACAGGCCATATGGCTACACCTTC
TRBV5-1,NA,TRBJ1-2,NA,CASSLAPGEDGYTF,TGCGCCAGCAGCTTGGCCCCAGGGGAAGATGGCTACACCTTC
TRBV19,NA,TRBJ2-5,NA,CASSTSVQETQYF,TGTGCCAGTAGTACCTCGGTTCAAGAGACCCAGTACTTC
TRBV2,NA,TRBJ1-6,NA,CASNQFADSYNSPLHF,TGTGCCAGCAATCAGTTCGCAGACTCCTATAATTCACCCCTCCACTTT
TRBV27,NA,TRBJ1-1,NA,CASSLEITGTEAFF,TGTGCCAGCAGTTTGGAGATCACGGGCACTGAAGCTTTCTTT
TRBV20-1,NA,TRBJ2-5,TRBD2,CSASGEETQYF,TGCAGCGCTAGCGGGGAAGAGACCCAGTACTTC
TRBV7-9,NA,TRBJ2-1,NA,CASSFLGQGKDNEQFF,TGTGCCAGCAGCTTCCTAGGGCAGGGGAAGGACAATGAGCAGTTCTTC
TRBV7-3,NA,TRBJ1-1,TRBD1,CASSLKGQGEAFF,TGTGCCAGCAGCTTAAAGGGACAGGGTGAAGCTTTCTTT
TRBV5-6,NA,TRBJ2-7,NA,CASSPGLYEQYF,TGTGCCAGCAGCCCGGGACTCTACGAGCAGTACTTC
TRBV9,NA,TRBJ1-2,NA,CASSLSRDGYTF,TGTGCCAGCAGCCTCTCTCGGGATGGCTACACCTTC
TRBV5-1,NA,TRBJ1-2,TRBD1,CASSLGDRDYGYTF,TGCGCCAGCAGCTTGGGGGACAGGGACTATGGCTACACCTTC
TRBV12-3/TRBV12-4,NA,TRBJ2-3,TRBD2,CASSRSGADTQYF,TGTGCCAGCAGCCGTAGCGGGGCAGATACGCAGTATTTT
TRBV29-1,NA,TRBJ1-5,NA,CSVGTGSNQPQHF,TGCAGCGTCGGTACAGGGAGCAATCAGCCCCAGCATTTT
TRBV30,NA,TRBJ1-5,TRBD1,CAWSPYRQGLNQPQHF,TGTGCCTGGAGTCCCTACCGACAGGGCCTAAATCAGCCCCAGCATTTT
TRBV19,NA,TRBJ1-5,NA,CASIGGGYMRPQHF,TGTGCCAGTATAGGGGGTGGTTATATGAGGCCCCAGCATTTT
TRBV3-1/TRBV3-2,NA,TRBJ1-3,TRBD1,CASSLWTGTGNTIYF,TGTGCCAGCAGCCTCTGGACAGGGACTGGAAACACCATATATTTT
TRBV7-9,NA,TRBJ2-3,TRBD2,CASSPSGSSTDTQYF,TGTGCCAGCAGCCCTAGCGGATCGAGCACAGATACGCAGTATTTT
TRBV3-1/TRBV3-2,NA,TRBJ2-2,TRBD1,CASTSDRGPTGELFF,TGTGCCAGCACCTCGGACAGGGGGCCCACCGGGGAGCTGTTTTTT
TRBV9,NA,TRBJ1-2,NA,CASSDNRVGYGYTF,TGTGCCAGCAGTGATAACAGGGTTGGTTATGGCTACACCTTC
TRBV10-3,NA,TRBJ1-5,TRBD1,CAISEGQGLLNQPQHF,TGTGCCATCAGTGAAGGACAGGGGCTGCTCAATCAGCCCCAGCATTTT
TRBV27,NA,TRBJ2-3,NA,CASSLLQGHRQETQYF,TGTGCCAGCAGTTTATTACAGGGACACCGGCAAGAAACGCAGTATTTT
TRBV19,NA,TRBJ1-1,NA,CASSQVGNTEAFF,TGTGCCAGTAGTCAGGTGGGGAACACTGAAGCTTTCTTT
TRBV7-9,NA,TRBJ2-3,TRBD1,CASSPDRVTDTQYF,TGTGCCAGCAGCCCGGACAGGGTCACAGATACGCAGTATTTT
TRBV5-6,NA,TRBJ1-2,NA,CASSLRGSYGYTF,TGTGCCAGCAGCTTGAGAGGGAGCTATGGCTACACCTTC
TRBV4-1,NA,TRBJ2-5,NA,CASSQEPRLRGQETQYF,TGCGCCAGCAGCCAAGAACCTCGCCTCAGGGGCCAAGAGACCCAGTACTTC
TRBV6-5,NA,TRBJ1-2,NA,CASSYSETRKNGYTF,TGTGCCAGCAGTTACTCGGAGACCCGGAAAAATGGCTACACCTTC
TRBV2,many,TRBJ2-7,TRBD2,CASSRLANYEQYF,TGTGCCAGCAGCAGACTAGCGAACTACGAGCAGTACTTC
TRBV19,once,TRBJ1-2,TRBD1,CATSRQGAVGYTF,TGTGCCACGAGTAGACAGGGGGCAGTTGGCTACACCTTC
TRBV7-6,few,TRBJ2-7,NA,CASSFGKTVAYEQYF,TGTGCCAGCAGCTTTGGCAAGACAGTAGCCTACGAGCAGTACTTC
TRBV3-1/TRBV3-2,NA,TRBJ1-1,NA,CASSQVQGGRSFF,TGTGCCAGCAGCCAAGTACAGGGTGGTAGGTCGTTCTTT
TRBV12-3/TRBV12-4,few,TRBJ2-2,NA,CASSPRTGELFF,TGTGCCAGCAGTCCCCGCACCGGGGAGCTGTTTTTT
TRBV2,NA,TRBJ1-1,NA,CATTRERGTNTEAFF,TGTGCCACCACAAGGGAAAGGGGCACGAACACTGAAGCTTTCTTT
TRBV10-3,NA,TRBJ2-2,TRBD2,CAISPWGTSGNTGELFF,TGTGCCATCAGCCCGTGGGGGACTAGTGGCAACACCGGGGAGCTGTTTTTT
TRBV9,NA,TRBJ2-5,TRBD2,CASSAGGRGETQYF,TGTGCCAGCAGCGCGGGAGGCCGTGGGGAGACCCAGTACTTC
TRBV30,NA,TRBJ1-4,TRBD1,CAWTGDRGNEKLFF,TGTGCCTGGACTGGGGACAGGGGCAATGAAAAACTGTTTTTT
TRBV5-6,NA,TRBJ1-6,NA,CASSAQAPISNSPLHF,TGTGCCAGCAGCGCGCAGGCCCCTATAAGTAATTCACCCCTCCACTTT
TRBV2,NA,TRBJ2-5,NA,CASRFTGQETQYF,TGTGCCAGCAGGTTTACAGGGCAAGAGACCCAGTACTTC
TRBV5-1,few,TRBJ2-3,TRBD2,CASSLVPGGGIDTQYF,TGCGCCAGCAGCTTGGTCCCCGGGGGGGGGATAGATACGCAGTATTTT
TRBV9,few,TRBJ2-5,NA,CASSVATDQETQYF,TGTGCCAGCAGCGTAGCAACGGACCAAGAGACCCAGTACTTC
TRBV19,NA,TRBJ1-3,NA,CASSQVISGNTIYF,TGTGCCAGTAGTCAGGTCATCTCTGGAAACACCATATATTTT
TRBV6-5,NA,TRBJ2-6,TRBD1,CASSRDSSGANVLTF,TGTGCCAGCAGCCGGGACAGCTCTGGGGCCAACGTCCTGACTTTC
TRBV6-5,NA,TRBJ2-3,TRBD1,CASKKDRGSTDTQYF,TGTGCCAGCAAAAAGGACAGGGGGTCAACAGATACGCAGTATTTT
TRBV3-1/TRBV3-2,once,TRBJ1-5,NA,CASSQGRWGVGQPQHF,TGTGCCAGCAGCCAAGGGAGGTGGGGGGTGGGCCAGCCCCAGCATTTT
TRBV10-3,NA,TRBJ1-6,TRBD1,CAISGAGQNNSPLHF,TGTGCCATCAGCGGGGCGGGACAGAATAATTCACCCCTCCACTTT
TRBV24-1,NA,TRBJ1-2,NA,CATSDLVRNYGYTF,TGTGCCACCAGTGATTTGGTCAGAAACTATGGCTACACCTTC
TRBV5-1,NA,TRBJ2-2,NA,CASRVSDSANTGELFF,TGCGCCAGCAGAGTTTCGGACAGCGCGAACACCGGGGAGCTGTTTTTT
TRBV6-4,NA,TRBJ2-1,TRBD2,CASSDSSRGGRNEQFF,TGTGCCAGCAGTGACTCGTCGCGGGGGGGCCGGAATGAGCAGTTCTTC
TRBV5-1,NA,TRBJ2-1,TRBD1,CASSSMGDRGSKNEQFF,TGCGCCAGCAGCTCAATGGGGGACAGGGGGTCCAAGAATGAGCAGTTCTTC
TRBV18,NA,TRBJ1-5,NA,CASSPEGLYSNQPQHF,TGTGCCAGCTCACCGGAGGGACTATATAGCAATCAGCCCCAGCATTTT
TRBV24-1,NA,TRBJ2-5,TRBD1,CATSDSTGGLYQETQYF,TGTGCCACCAGTGATTCGACAGGGGGACTTTACCAAGAGACCCAGTACTTC